What follows is one TCR beta chain and its context. This clone was seen only a few times. The antigen it recognizes is unknown. No base qualities exist here, and no much larger clone lies one base off it. This specimen comes from a study of beta chain features in type 1 diabetes (dated by TCRdb to the late 2010s). Background on the whole study: Mean age, gender distribution, total cell number and subset yield did not differ between patients and healthy donors. In the study, recently diagnosed type 1 diabetes patients and matched healthy donors were compared on the TCRB repertoires of their sorted circulating CD4+ T cell subsets. Regulatory and stem cell-like memory subsets were isolated from only 8 patients and about 8 healthy donors, whereas naive and central memory subsets came from all 30 or so donors. A total of roughly 98,000,000 sorted cells were examined across all samples, and a strong correlation was observed between cell number per subset and RNA yield. Findings and caveats that apply to the study as a whole: Fewer insertions and more nucleotide deletions at VDJ recombination sites were observed in patients with type 1 diabetes, implying thymic rearrangement abnormalities. The naive, central memory and regulatory TCRB repertoires appeared to resemble one another more closely among patients than among healthy donors. Because small numbers of individuals were included in the HLA sub-analyses, any influence of HLA type on TCRB rearrangement was left unresolved. A moderate but significant shortening of TCRB CDR3 length was observed in type 1 diabetes patients in all four CD4+ subsets. Because cDNA was sequenced instead of genomic DNA, highly expressing activated cells could be over-represented, though the groups showed no difference in activation or CD3 levels. PCR may preferentially amplify shorter templates, but because patient and control samples were amplified and corrected together, any resulting skew would affect both groups equally.

Including cysteine and phenylalanine, the CDR3 has 14 amino acids. This entry keeps only the CDR3 DNA: 42 bases, framed from base 1. The CDR1 and CDR2 encoded by the germline V gene are KGHSH and LQKENI. V and J are truncated by 2 bases and 9 bases respectively, leaving an intervening sequence of 14 bases. Each donor gave one peripheral blood draw, averaging roughly 0.11 L, which was collected into heparinised tubes. Using a panel that included CD45RO, CCR7, CD25, CD127, CD95 and CD27, naive, central memory, regulatory and stem cell-like memory CD4+ T cells were sorted on a BD FACSAria II. A purity above 95% was achieved for all sorted populations. Right away, PBMCs were isolated by Lymphoprep density gradient centrifugation and were stained directly, with no culture step. So that batch effects would be minimized, each experiment stained and sorted samples in pairs, pairing one healthy donor with one patient.

All of the isolated RNA was reverse transcribed with the High Capacity cDNA Reverse Transcription Kit, so expressed TCRB transcripts were sequenced. Naive, central memory and regulatory T cell samples underwent deep immunoSEQ sequencing, averaging around 3.9 million total reads per sample. Sorted cells were lysed in RLT buffer, and RNA was extracted using DNase-treated RNeasy Micro or Mini kits according to cell number. To prevent cross-contamination, every cell subset was processed on its own, while patient and healthy donor samples were processed together. The immunoSEQ multiplex PCR was used to amplify TCRB sequences from cDNA, yielding 87-bp fragments that span the CDR3 region. Sequencing of the amplicons was done on the Illumina HiSeq platform. As for how the authors treated the data: Synthetic template baselines were used to correct PCR bias computationally, reads within Hamming distance 2 were collapsed, and singletons that could not be merged were discarded. Reads were aligned against IMGT to assign V, D and J genes, CDR3 length and insertions or deletions at six rearrangement sites. Within each subset, clonotype counts were normalized to the number of sorted cells before true diversity and Gini coefficients were calculated with the tcR R package. Repertoire sharing was quantified using the overlap coefficient calculated on TCRB nucleotide sequences. As a proxy for the pre-selection repertoire, out-of-frame TCRB sequences from naive cells were analyzed. TCRdb re-hosts the immuneACCESS table, in-frame sequences only. Its copies lack some clones; in the studies checked, an unresolved V gene accounts for under half of them, and the cause for the rest is not known. For V, J and clone size, that table is used; D and trimming come from the DNA. This sample gives about 360,000 clones in total; roughly 13% of them show up just once. The biggest ten clones account for more than 0.015% of the sample.

Sequenced input: naive CD4+ T cells from blood. Read against the paper, the sample's cell subset or site label means: true naive CD4+ T cells. The chain uses TRBV18 and TRBJ2-1, with the D segment identity uncertain. The TCR sequence derives from a man younger than 30 in good health. The DNA sequence is as follows: TGTGCCAGCTCACCATTGCAGGAAGTTATTGAGCAGTTCTTC. It encodes CASSPLQEVIEQFF. The CDR3 plus the reference TRBV18 and TRBJ2-1 genes for the other parts give the full variable domain: NAGVMQNPRHLVRRRGQEARLRCSPMKGHSHVYWYRQLPEEGLKFMVYLQKENIIDESGMPKERFSAEFPKEGPSILRIQQVVRGDSAAYFCASSPLQEVIEQFFGPGTRLTVL.